Listed below are T cell receptor beta chains from one sample, sequenced in a study of OX40 agonist ivuxolimab in advanced cancers. Assay: immunoSEQ multiplex PCR; the TCRdb copy retains only in-frame clones and omits some. The sample lists some 86,000 clones, more than 90% occurring once. Material: CD4+ or CD8+ T cells sorted from blood, obtained in a trial of the OX40 agonist ivuxolimab. The receptors were gathered from an adult with an advanced solid tumor such as melanoma, head and neck, liver or kidney cancer. Both conserved end residues are part of each CDR3. Fields, in order: V gene, CDR3 protein.

v_call: TRBV5-1
cdr3_aa: CASRASGANVLTF

v_call: TRBV5-5
cdr3_aa: CASSLVWRATDTQYF

v_call: TRBV15
cdr3_aa: CATSIHGGEQYF

v_call: TRBV11-2
cdr3_aa: CASSLAASFSSSYNEQFF

v_call: TRBV4-1
cdr3_aa: CASSQEGVGQETQYF

v_call: TRBV5-6
cdr3_aa: CASSFPGSGSPLHF

v_call: TRBV30
cdr3_aa: CAWSPTSGRAQGDTQYF

v_call: TRBV11-1
cdr3_aa: CASSLEGTGVNTGELFF

v_call: TRBV19
cdr3_aa: CASSKLAGGGEQFF

v_call: TRBV7-2
cdr3_aa: CASSFLAGDTQYF

v_call: TRBV5-1
cdr3_aa: CASSPGTGGPTGELFF